This T cell receptor beta chain derives from a study of cytomegalovirus exposure and HLA in healthy donors. Study-wide results and limits: There were a few CMV-associated chains whose specificity for CMV antigens was confirmed in vitro.

Comments on this clone: Its antigen is not known.

The PCR was carried out with 60 Vbeta primers and 13 Jbeta primers. The protocol was immunoSEQ multiplex PCR, while the TCRdb copy is restricted to in-frame clones and leaves out a portion. Of some 150,000 clones in the sample, around four fifths were seen once. CDR1 and CDR2 (germline): ENHRY, SYGVKD. The CDR3 spans 16 residues. The V and J ends lost 6 bases and 0 bases, in that order; junction bases with no gene match: 8. The V gene is TRBV10-3, the J gene TRBJ2-1; 7 nucleotides agree with TRBD1. Sequencing was done on a sample of PBMCs. The clonotype originates from a female donor in good health and CMV-seronegative. The CDR3 coding sequence is TGTGCCATCAGCTCGCCGACAGGGCGCTCCTACAATGAGCAGTTCTTC. It is translated as CAISSPTGRSYNEQFF.